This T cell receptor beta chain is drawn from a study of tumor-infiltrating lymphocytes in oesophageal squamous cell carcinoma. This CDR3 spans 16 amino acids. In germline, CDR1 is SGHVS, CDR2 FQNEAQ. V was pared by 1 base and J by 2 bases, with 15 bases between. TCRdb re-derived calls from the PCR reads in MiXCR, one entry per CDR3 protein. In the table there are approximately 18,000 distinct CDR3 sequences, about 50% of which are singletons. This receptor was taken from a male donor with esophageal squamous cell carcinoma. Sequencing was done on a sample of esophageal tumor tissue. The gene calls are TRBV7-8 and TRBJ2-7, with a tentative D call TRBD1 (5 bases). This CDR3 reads CASSLGGSGSAYEQYF. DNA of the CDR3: TGTGCCAGCAGCTTAGGGGGATCAGGGTCAGCCTACGAGCAGTACTTC.